The 30 T cell receptor beta chains below come from one sample, sequenced in a study of blood T cells in healthy people across ages. The use of a sample-barcoded 5' primer and a J-beta primer mix characterized a second PCR of roughly 7 to 11 cycles. TCRdb re-analysed the 5' RACE reads in MiXCR, keeping a single row per CDR3 protein. Of around 870,000 distinct CDR3 sequences detected, under 35% appear once; the ten largest clones hold approximately 15%. Material: blood. All receptors come from a woman older than 75 in good health.

This chain connects TRBV18 to TRBJ2-3; a weak D match, TRBD2 (5 bases). CDR3 length: 16 residues. Germline lookup yields CDR1 KGHSH and CDR2 LQKENI. V lost 1 base and J lost 1, with 12 bases in between. This CDR3 is CASSPLPRAGTDTQYF. For the CDR3, the DNA is TGTGCCAGCTCACCACTACCGCGGGCGGGCACAGATACGCAGTATTTT.

The chain has TRBV12-3 or TRBV12-4 and TRBJ2-7, with D possibly called TRBD1 or TRBD2 (7 bases each). V was trimmed by 0 bases and J by 7 bases, leaving 16 bases between them. The CDR3 runs 15 residues. This CDR3 is CASSLAQGGKNEQYF. In DNA, the CDR3 is TGTGCCAGCAGTTTAGCCCAGGGGGGGAAGAATGAGCAGTACTTC.

This clonotype was picked up a small number of times. The chain has TRBV3-1 and TRBJ2-7; no firm D call. Trimming took off 4 bases at V and 0 bases at J, with 16 bases between the two ends. CDR3 length: 16 amino acids. CDR1 is LGHDT and CDR2 is YNNKEL in the germline V gene (reference sequence). The CDR3 nucleotides are TGTGCCAGCAGCCCTACGCGGAACCAATTCTCCTACGAGCAGTACTTC. Protein: CASSPTRNQFSYEQYF.

The chain combines TRBV7-2 with TRBJ1-1; TRBD1 might be the D (5 bases). The CDR3 is made up of 13 amino acids. Trimming took off 5 bases at V and 6 bases at J, with 13 bases between the two ends. CDR1 is SGHTA, CDR2 FQGNSA, per germline. CDR3 DNA: TGTGCCAGCAGCCCCGCCAGGGAGGCTGAAGCTTTCTTT. It codes for CASSPAREAEAFF.

This clonotype was seen a few times. This chain joins TRBV12-3 or TRBV12-4 and TRBJ2-1; D remains unclear. There are 13 residues in the CDR3. The V end lost 4 bases, the J end lost 8 bases, and 12 bases lay between the germline ends. The chain's CDR3 is CASSSQVTHEQFF. The CDR3 coding sequence is TGTGCCAGCAGTTCGCAGGTTACGCATGAGCAGTTCTTC.

This clonotype has a count of ten or more. The CDR3 here is CSARETGTLAKNIQYF. CDR3 nucleotides: TGCAGTGCTAGAGAGACCGGGACCCTAGCCAAAAACATTCAGTACTTC. The J gene is TRBJ2-4, the V gene TRBV20-1, with D perhaps TRBD1 or TRBD2 (5 bases each). The CDR3 is 16 amino acids. The V and J ends lost 0 bases and 0 bases respectively, with 12 bases between them. CDR1 is DFQATT and CDR2 is SNEGSKA in the germline V gene (reference sequence).

In regard to this clonotype: This may arise from a read error, as a much more abundant clone is one base away. The V gene is TRBV27, the J gene TRBJ1-2, with D possibly being TRBD1 (6 bases). CDR3 length equals 10 residues. Germline-derived CDR1 and CDR2 are MNHEY and SMNVEV (reference sequence). The CDR3 is CDDRSYGYTF. CDR3 nucleotides: TGTGACGACAGGAGCTATGGCTACACCTTC.

This clonotype was found many times. The V gene is TRBV29-1, the J gene TRBJ2-1; D is unresolved. The CDR3 is made up of 13 amino acids. The germline CDR1 and CDR2 sequences are SQVTM and ANQGSEA. Trimming pared 1 base from V and 13 bases from J, leaving 17 bases between. The CDR3 coding sequence is TGCAGCGTTGAAGCTTCTAGGGCGGCAGCACAGTTCTTC. Amino acid sequence: CSVEASRAAAQFF.

The CDR3 region is CASSLDRTLFYEQYF. Written as DNA, the CDR3 is TGTGCCAGCAGCTTAGACAGAACTTTATTCTACGAGCAGTACTTC. This chain uses TRBV7-2 with TRBJ2-7; D is unclear. This CDR3 region has 15 residues. Germline CDR1 and CDR2: SGHTA and FQGNSA. V was cut by 1 base and J by 3 bases, with 13 bases left in between.

The CDR3, as DNA: TGTGCCAGCAGCTTGCTAGCAGGGGATGAAAAACTGTTTTTT. This translates into CASSLLAGDEKLFF. The rearrangement joins TRBV5-6 to TRBJ1-4; tentative D call: TRBD1 (6 bases). The CDR3 runs to 14 residues. V was cut by 1 base and J by 6 bases, with 10 bases left in between. Germline CDR1 reads SGHDT; CDR2 reads YYEEEE.

The J gene is TRBJ1-1, the V gene TRBV25-1; possible D gene TRBD1, 5 bases. This CDR3 is built from 14 residues. Per germline, CDR1 MGHDK and CDR2 SYGVNS. Trimming pared 8 bases from V and 0 bases from J, leaving 13 bases between. CDR3 sequence (DNA): TGTGCCAGCCTAGGGACGGGAATGAACACTGAAGCTTTCTTT. Amino acid sequence: CASLGTGMNTEAFF.

A remark on this clonotype: It may be a read error: a sequence one base away is much more abundant. The gene calls are TRBV6-5 and TRBJ2-4; maybe TRBD1 (5 bases). The germline gives CDR1 MNHEY, CDR2 SVGAGI. This CDR3 contains 12 residues. The V end lost 2 bases, the J end lost 15 bases, and 14 bases lay between the germline ends. The CDR3 loop is CASSYNRGERYF. For the CDR3, the DNA is TGTGCCAGCAGTTACAATAGGGGCGAGCGGTACTTC.

The table lists this clonotype with many counts. The chain has TRBV6-2 or TRBV6-3 and TRBJ2-7; 10 bases map to TRBD1. CDR1 MNHEY and CDR2 SVGEGT come from the germline V gene. The V gene end was trimmed by 5 bases and the J gene end by 3 bases; junction bases not matched to a gene: 10. CDR3 length: 16 amino acids. CDR3 region: CASSTLRTGGNYEQYF. The CDR3 coding sequence is TGTGCCAGCAGTACCCTAAGGACAGGGGGGAACTACGAGCAGTACTTC.

This clonotype was detected a few times. A read error may be the cause here, since a much bigger clone is one base away. The genes are TRBV4-3 and TRBJ2-5; 8 nucleotides line up with TRBD2. From germline, CDR1 is LGHNA and CDR2 YSLEER. Trimming cost V 0 bases and J 11 bases; bases outside gene matches: 17. This CDR3 has 17 amino acids. The CDR3 reads CASSQDRAGDSGNEQYF. The CDR3, as DNA: TGCGCCAGCAGCCAAGATCGAGCGGGGGACTCTGGAAATGAGCAGTACTTC.

The chain employs TRBV10-3 and TRBJ2-1; D might be TRBD2 (6 bases). The last part of the DNA fits TRBJ2-7 better; the J call may be wrong. This CDR3 contains 14 residues. CDR1 and CDR2 from the germline V gene are ENHRY and SYGVKD. For the CDR3, the DNA is TGTGCCATCCGAGGGACTCCGTCCTACAATGAGCAGTACTTC. Its translation is CAIRGTPSYNEQYF.

This clonotype was detected only a few times. The rearrangement uses TRBV20-1 and TRBJ1-2; perhaps TRBD1 as D (5 bases). Trimming removed 1 base at V and 6 bases at J, with 24 bases between. There are 17 residues in the CDR3. Germline CDR1 is DFQATT and CDR2 is SNEGSKA (reference sequence). The CDR3 sequence: CSARGSLGGWGSDGYTF. The CDR3 bases are TGCAGTGCTAGAGGGTCCTTGGGGGGGTGGGGGTCTGATGGCTACACCTTC.

The chain employs TRBV20-1 and TRBJ2-1; 8 bases fit TRBD1. With 0 bases clipped from V and 8 bases from J, the junction kept 3 bases outside the gene matches. The CDR3 has 13 amino acids. Germline V gene sequence: CDR1 DFQATT, CDR2 SNEGSKA (reference sequence). CDR3 sequence: CSARDRGQDEQFF. The CDR3 DNA reads as TGCAGTGCTAGAGACAGGGGGCAGGATGAGCAGTTCTTC.

The chain combines TRBV12-3 or TRBV12-4 with TRBJ2-5; no clear D. Trimming took 1 base from V and 11 from J, leaving 14 bases between them. This CDR3 region has 13 residues. This CDR3 is CASSLDNWLEQYF. The DNA for the CDR3 is TGTGCCAGCAGTTTAGATAACTGGCTGGAGCAGTACTTC.

This clonotype occurred many times. V usage is TRBV12-3 or TRBV12-4 and J usage is TRBJ2-1, with D possibly matching TRBD1 (5 bases). Trimming left V 3 bases short and J 6 bases short, with 15 bases between. The CDR3 loop spans 15 amino acids. CDR3 sequence (DNA): TGTGCCAGCAGTTTCCCAGGTTCAAGGGGCAATGAGCAGTTCTTC. Amino acid sequence: CASSFPGSRGNEQFF.

The rearrangement links TRBV18 to TRBJ1-5; 8 bases fit TRBD1. With 3 bases clipped from V and 1 base from J, the junction kept 11 bases outside the gene matches. CDR3 length: 18 amino acids. Germline values: CDR1 KGHSH, CDR2 LQKENI. The CDR3 sequence is CASSPIWTGPKSNQPQHF. In DNA, the CDR3 is TGTGCCAGCTCACCCATCTGGACAGGGCCGAAGAGCAATCAGCCCCAGCATTTT.

This clonotype came up many times. This chain connects TRBV24-1 to TRBJ2-7; TRBD1 agrees at 9 bases. Trimming removed 5 bases from V and 2 bases from J; junction bases left unmatched: 3. The CDR3 runs 14 residues. Per the germline V gene, CDR1 is KGHDR and CDR2 is SFDVKD. Here the CDR3 reads CATSGDRAPYEQYF. The CDR3 region has the DNA TGTGCCACCAGTGGGGACAGGGCCCCCTACGAGCAGTACTTC.

The sample holds many counts of this clonotype. At one end, the junction sequence differs from germline, possibly due to a read error. The V gene is TRBV12-3 or TRBV12-4, the J gene TRBJ2-3, with TRBD2 matching 7 bases. The CDR3 spans 13 residues. Here the CDR3 DNA reads TGCGCCAGCAGCTTGGGGAGGGCAGATACGCAGTATTTT. It is translated as CASSLGRADTQYF.

This clonotype was counted only a few times. This may be a read error, as it is one base from a much larger clone. This sequence joins TRBV12-3 or TRBV12-4 and TRBJ1-2, with D unclear. The CDR3 covers 13 residues. CDR3 nucleotide sequence: TGTGCCGGCAGTGAAGCGGGAGGCTATGGCTACACCTTC. Translation: CAGSEAGGYGYTF.

The chain uses TRBV18 and TRBJ2-5; unclear D gene. The J call could be wrong; TRBJ2-1 is a better fit for the DNA end. Germline V lookup: CDR1 KGHSH, CDR2 LQKENI. The CDR3 consists of 14 residues. DNA of the CDR3: TGTGCCAGCTCACCATCACACAGCCAAGAGACCCAGTTCTTC. Translated: CASSPSHSQETQFF.

This clonotype was seen many times. The chain recombines TRBV15 with TRBJ1-5; no clear D. This CDR3 region has 14 residues. Trimming stripped 0 bases from V and 7 bases from J, with 10 bases between. Germline V gene sequence: CDR1 LNHNV, CDR2 YYDKDF (reference sequence). The CDR3 DNA reads TGTGCCACCAGCAGAGATTTAGGTGAGCAGCCCCAGCATTTT. Residues: CATSRDLGEQPQHF.

This chain uses TRBV28 with TRBJ1-5; 8 bases match TRBD1. Germline lookup yields CDR1 MDHEN and CDR2 SYDVKM. Unmatched junction bases numbered 8, after V lost 10 bases and J lost 6 bases. CDR3 length: 13 residues. CDR3 in amino acids: CATYSGGFQPQHF. The DNA of the CDR3 is TGTGCCACCTACTCAGGGGGCTTTCAGCCCCAGCATTTT.

This clonotype was detected ten times or more. This chain uses TRBV5-1 with TRBJ2-3; 10 bases agree with TRBD1. V lost 4 bases to trimming and J lost 0 bases; unmatched junction nucleotides: 8. The germline gives CDR1 SGHRS, CDR2 YFSETQ. This CDR3 has 17 amino acids. The DNA for the CDR3 is TGCGCCAGCAGCCCGGGACAGGGGAGATCTAGCACAGATACGCAGTATTTT. Translated: CASSPGQGRSSTDTQYF.

Concerning this clonotype: This may arise from a read error, as a much more abundant clone is one base away. The CDR3 end shows no conserved phenylalanine or tryptophan, and so a read error is likely. The gene calls are TRBV9 and TRBJ1-2, with D tentatively TRBD1 (6 bases). The CDR3 contains 17 residues. CDR1 and CDR2 from the germline V gene are SGDLS and YYNGEE. Trimming stripped 0 bases from V and 4 bases from J, with 19 bases between. The CDR3 nucleotides are TGTGCCAGCAGCGTAGTTCAGGGGTCAGGTGACTTCTATGGCTACACCGTC. Translation gives CASSVVQGSGDFYGYTV.

This clonotype was seen ten or more times. The chain carries TRBV12-3 or TRBV12-4 and TRBJ2-5; 7 nucleotides align to TRBD2. The CDR3 is made up of 14 amino acids. V shed 8 bases, J shed 5 bases, and the junction held 11 bases outside the gene matches. The CDR3 loop is CASSWGGSGETQYF. The CDR3 coding sequence is TGTGCCAGCTCGTGGGGAGGGTCGGGGGAGACCCAGTACTTC.

Of note for this clonotype: A much bigger clone sits one base away, suggesting this may be a read error. J is TRBJ2-3 and V is TRBV7-3; D remains ambiguous. Trimming removed 3 bases from V and 4 bases from J, with 8 bases in between. Germline assignment: CDR1 SGHTA and CDR2 FQGTGA. This CDR3 has 13 residues. The CDR3, as DNA: TGTGCCAGCAGCTTTAAAGGGTCAGATACGCAGTATTTT. Its protein is CASSFKGSDTQYF.